Listed here are 30 T cell receptor beta chains from one sample, sequenced in a study of T cell changes during pregnancy in multiple sclerosis. Sequencing used immunoSEQ multiplex PCR; TCRdb keeps in-frame clones, though not all of them. Seen here are about 67,000 clones, 90% observed once, and the top ten hold 1.5%. The material was peripheral blood, obtained in the third trimester of pregnancy. These receptors originate from a female donor with multiple sclerosis, enrolled in a pregnancy study.

The CDR3 nucleotides read TGTGCCGCACAGGGGGCGAGAAGTACCTCCTACGAGCAGTACTTC. Residues: CAAQGARSTSYEQYF. The chain couples TRBV30 to TRBJ2-7, with 9 bases identical to TRBD1. The trim removed 8 bases at V and 0 bases at J, leaving 11 bases unmatched. This CDR3 spans 15 amino acids. Germline V gene lookup returns CDR1 GTSNPN and CDR2 SVGIG (reference sequence).

The V call is TRBV30, the J call TRBJ2-7; 9 bases are a match to TRBD1. Germline loops: CDR1 GTSNPN, CDR2 SVGIG (reference sequence). This CDR3 comprises 13 residues. After removal of 2 bases from V and 6 bases from J, the junction contained 5 bases not matched to a gene. The CDR3 region is CAWSKDRGREQYF. The CDR3 coding sequence is TGTGCCTGGAGTAAGGACAGGGGACGCGAGCAGTACTTC.

The rearrangement joins TRBV27 to TRBJ1-1; D uncertain. V was pared by 5 bases and J by 4 bases, with 8 bases between. The CDR3 sequence is 12 residues long. From germline, CDR1 is MNHEY and CDR2 SMNVEV (reference sequence). The CDR3 region has the DNA TGTGCCAGCAGTACGCCGGGCACTGAAGCTTTCTTT. It specifies CASSTPGTEAFF.

The chain couples TRBV7-2 to TRBJ2-5; TRBD1 matches at 8 bases. Germline assignment: CDR1 SGHTA and CDR2 FQGNSA. This CDR3 is built from 17 residues. J gave up 5 bases and V 5 bases, and 16 bases lay outside the gene matches. The CDR3 nucleotides are TGTGCCAGCAGCCGCTTCCATCTTAGACAGGGGCGGGAGACCCAGTACTTC. Protein sequence: CASSRFHLRQGRETQYF.

The chain joins TRBV2 to TRBJ2-2; 9 nucleotides line up with TRBD2. Trimming cost V 4 bases and J 0 bases; bases outside gene matches: 6. The CDR3 is 17 amino acids. Germline CDR1 reads SNHLY; CDR2 reads FYNNEI. CDR3 loop: CASSVSGREPNTGELFF. The CDR3 DNA is TGTGCCAGCAGTGTTAGCGGGAGAGAGCCGAACACCGGGGAGCTGTTTTTT.

This chain's CDR3 is CASSPSTGLFGYSNQPQHF. The CDR3 nucleotides are TGTGCCAGCAGTCCCTCGACGGGACTGTTCGGATATAGCAATCAGCCCCAGCATTTT. The chain couples TRBV7-9 to TRBJ1-5, with D perhaps matching TRBD1 (5 bases). The CDR3 is made up of 19 amino acids. With 6 bases removed from V and 0 bases from J, the gap between germline ends came to 24 bases. Germline V gives CDR1 SEHNR, CDR2 FQNEAQ (reference sequence).

The rearrangement links TRBV10-2 to TRBJ1-2; D may be TRBD1 (6 bases). The CDR3 loop spans 13 amino acids. The V end lost 4 bases, the J end lost 6 bases, and 12 bases lay between the germline ends. CDR1 is WSHSY and CDR2 is SAAADI in the germline V gene. CDR3: CASSGEGDHGYTF. The CDR3 DNA follows: TGCGCCAGCAGTGGGGAGGGGGATCATGGCTACACCTTC.

The chain carries TRBV6-5 and TRBJ1-2, with 7 bases identical to TRBD1. V was pared by 6 bases and J by 4 bases, with 8 bases of the junction left unmatched. Germline-derived CDR1 and CDR2 are MNHEY and SVGAGI. The CDR3 loop spans 14 amino acids. The DNA of the CDR3 is TGTGCCAGCAGCCCTGGAGGGGGCTCCTATGGCTACACCTTC. Its translation: CASSPGGGSYGYTF.

V usage is TRBV7-2 and J usage is TRBJ2-3; tentative D call: TRBD2 (5 bases). Germline V lookup: CDR1 SGHTA, CDR2 FQGNSA. The CDR3 extends over 15 amino acids. V was clipped by 5 bases and J by 6 bases, with 18 bases between them. The CDR3 coding sequence is TGTGCCAGCAGCAACCCCCCTGGAGGACCGGATACGCAGTATTTT. Its translation: CASSNPPGGPDTQYF.

This chain links TRBV19 with TRBJ1-3, with D unresolved. The CDR3 has 14 amino acids. V was cut by 0 bases and J by 0 bases, with 3 bases left in between. Per germline, CDR1 LNHDA and CDR2 SQIVND (reference sequence). In DNA, the CDR3 is TGTGCCAGTAGTATAGACAGCTCTGGAAACACCATATATTTT. Protein: CASSIDSSGNTIYF.

The rearrangement links TRBV28 to TRBJ2-1, with 8 positions matching TRBD1. This CDR3 region has 13 residues. Germline assignment: CDR1 MDHEN and CDR2 SYDVKM. The trim removed 3 bases at V and 9 bases at J, leaving 4 bases unmatched. The CDR3 is CASSFGQGGEQFF. The CDR3 bases are TGTGCCAGCAGTTTCGGACAGGGTGGTGAGCAGTTCTTC.

V and J are TRBV6-1 and TRBJ2-7; 10 bases are shared with TRBD1. Germline V CDR1 and CDR2: MNHNS, SASEGT. J was trimmed by 0 bases and V by 3 bases; bases with no gene match: 5. CDR3 size: 16 residues. The CDR3 DNA reads as TGTGCCAGCAGTGACCCGGGACAGGGGTTCTCCTACGAGCAGTACTTC. Translated: CASSDPGQGFSYEQYF.

The J gene is TRBJ2-3, the V gene TRBV6-1; 10 nucleotides line up with TRBD2. The CDR3 has 14 amino acids. V shed 11 bases and J 3 bases; nucleotides not matched to a gene: 8. The germline CDR1 and CDR2 sequences are MNHNS and SASEGT. CDR3 coding DNA: TGTGCCGGTTCGACTAGCGGGTATACAGATACGCAGTATTTT. This sequence encodes CAGSTSGYTDTQYF.

V and J are TRBV2 and TRBJ2-3; possible D gene TRBD2, 5 bases. Germline V gives CDR1 SNHLY, CDR2 FYNNEI. Trimming took off 7 bases at V and 0 bases at J, with 11 bases between the two ends. The length of the CDR3 is 14 residues. Here the CDR3 DNA reads TGTGCCAGCATCGCGAGGACTAGCACAGATACGCAGTATTTT. Translation: CASIARTSTDTQYF.

The chain couples TRBV9 to TRBJ1-3, with D possibly matching TRBD1 (6 bases). CDR1 is SGDLS and CDR2 is YYNGEE in the germline V gene. V was cut by 0 bases and J by 3 bases, with 13 bases left in between. The length of the CDR3 is 16 residues. CDR3 loop: CASSVGRGVGGNTIYF. The CDR3 DNA reads as TGTGCCAGCAGCGTAGGCAGGGGAGTGGGTGGAAACACCATATATTTT.

The rearrangement joins TRBV29-1 to TRBJ1-2; D remains unclear. The V end was cut by 2 bases, the J end by 2 bases, with 12 bases between. This CDR3 region has 14 residues. Germline CDR1 SQVTM, CDR2 ANQGSEA. CDR3 sequence: CSVETTVGNYGYTF. Written as DNA, the CDR3 is TGCAGCGTTGAAACCACAGTAGGAAACTATGGCTACACCTTC.

The V gene is TRBV18, the J gene TRBJ1-5, with 7 bases lining up with TRBD1. CDR3 size: 16 residues. V trimming: 1 base; J trimming: 5 bases; junction bases outside the gene matches: 8. The germline CDR1 and CDR2 sequences are KGHSH and LQKENI. The CDR3 DNA reads TGTGCCAGCTCACCACGAGGGGGCAATACTTATCAGCCCCAGCATTTT. This translates into CASSPRGGNTYQPQHF.

The table lists this clone with a few counts. The CDR3 reads CSVEPGSGNTIYF. Here the CDR3 DNA reads TGCAGCGTTGAGCCAGGCTCTGGAAACACCATATATTTT. This sequence joins TRBV29-1 and TRBJ1-3, with D uncertain. The CDR3 consists of 13 residues. V lost 3 bases to trimming and J lost 0 bases, with 6 bases between them. Germline-derived CDR1 and CDR2 are SQVTM and ANQGSEA.

The genes are TRBV30 and TRBJ2-5; 8 nucleotides align to TRBD2. The ends lost 7 bases at V and 3 bases at J; junction bases unmatched: 22. The CDR3 is 18 amino acids. The germline gives CDR1 GTSNPN, CDR2 SVGIG (reference sequence). This CDR3 reads CASNIGGARGIREETQYF. In DNA, the CDR3 is TGTGCCTCAAACATCGGGGGGGCAAGGGGTATCCGCGAAGAGACCCAGTACTTC.

The rearrangement uses TRBV6-1 and TRBJ1-1, with unresolved D. Germline V gives CDR1 MNHNS, CDR2 SASEGT. CDR3 length equals 15 residues. V was shortened by 5 bases and J by 0 bases, with 13 bases between the two germline ends. CDR3 in amino acids: CASSTAIGLNTEAFF. CDR3 DNA sequence: TGTGCCAGCAGTACCGCGATTGGGCTGAACACTGAAGCTTTCTTT.

The CDR3 sequence is CASMYRGLNQPQHF. The CDR3 coding sequence is TGTGCCAGCATGTACAGGGGGCTGAATCAGCCCCAGCATTTT. This sequence joins TRBV6-1 and TRBJ1-5; TRBD1 matches at 9 bases. V shed 7 bases, J shed 4 bases, and the junction held 5 bases outside the gene matches. The CDR3 covers 14 residues. CDR1 is MNHNS, CDR2 SASEGT, per germline.

This clone has more than one count but fewer than ten. This chain uses TRBV2 with TRBJ1-2; 7 bases agree with TRBD1. The CDR3 loop spans 14 amino acids. CDR1 is SNHLY and CDR2 is FYNNEI in the germline V gene. Unmatched junction bases numbered 3, after V lost 1 base and J lost 4 bases. The CDR3: CASSEGGGGYGYTF. CDR3 nucleotides: TGTGCCAGCAGTGAAGGAGGGGGCGGCTATGGCTACACCTTC.

The gene calls are TRBV25-1 and TRBJ2-7; D is uncertain. The CDR3 runs to 14 residues. Germline lookup yields CDR1 MGHDK and CDR2 SYGVNS. V lost 6 bases, J lost 5 bases, and 17 bases lay in between. In DNA form, the CDR3 reads TGTGCCAGCAGCCCAGTTGGCCTGTACCACGAGCAGTACTTC. Amino acid sequence: CASSPVGLYHEQYF.

J is TRBJ2-5 and V is TRBV9, with D perhaps TRBD1 (8 bases). The V and J ends lost 4 bases and 4 bases respectively, with 17 bases between them. The CDR3 runs to 15 residues. The germline CDR1 and CDR2 sequences are SGDLS and YYNGEE. CDR3 nucleotides: TGTGCCAGCAGCCGACAGGGGAGGGAAACAGAGACCCAGTACTTC. It codes for CASSRQGRETETQYF.

This rearrangement joins TRBV4-3 to TRBJ2-7, with unresolved D. CDR1 is LGHNA and CDR2 is YSLEER in the germline V gene. The CDR3 covers 15 residues. Between the trimmed V and J ends, which lost 1 base and 2 bases, there was a span of 12 bases. For the CDR3, the DNA is TGCGCCAGCAGCCAAGCTCGGTTTTCAACCTACGAGCAGTACTTC. Its translation is CASSQARFSTYEQYF.

The chain is built from TRBV2 and TRBJ1-5; the D gene is possibly TRBD1 (6 bases). V was pared by 6 bases and J by 5 bases, with 14 bases between. Germline CDR1 SNHLY, CDR2 FYNNEI. The CDR3 sequence is 14 residues long. This CDR3 is CASSAQGIYQPQHF. The CDR3 DNA follows: TGTGCCAGCAGCGCACAGGGAATTTATCAGCCCCAGCATTTT. The full variable domain, in which reference TRBV2 and TRBJ1-5 provide the parts outside the CDR3, is EPEVTQTPSHQVTQMGQEVILRCVPISNHLYFYWYRQILGQKVEFLVSFYNNEISEKSEIFDDQFSVERPDGSNFTLKIRSTKLEDSAMYFCASSAQGIYQPQHFGDGTRLSIL.

The gene calls are TRBV30 and TRBJ2-5; tentatively, D is TRBD2 (6 bases). Germline V lookup: CDR1 GTSNPN, CDR2 SVGIG (reference sequence). V was pared by 7 bases and J by 2 bases, with 17 bases between. The CDR3 is 14 residues long. Here the CDR3 DNA reads TGTGCCTCGAGCTTAGGCGGGAAGCAAGAGACCCAGTACTTC. Its protein product is CASSLGGKQETQYF.

V and J are TRBV7-6 and TRBJ2-1; TRBD2 matches 9 bases. CDR1 is SGHVS, CDR2 FNYEAQ, per germline. V lost 3 bases to trimming and J lost 4 bases; unmatched junction nucleotides: 4. This CDR3 is 15 amino acids long. The CDR3 protein is CASSLSAGGYNEQFF. In DNA form, the CDR3 reads TGTGCCAGCAGCTTGTCAGCGGGAGGTTACAATGAGCAGTTCTTC.

The V and J genes are TRBV7-8 and TRBJ1-2; D is undetermined. Germline-derived CDR1 and CDR2 are SGHVS and FQNEAQ. The CDR3 length is 14 residues. Trimming left V 4 bases short and J 5 bases short, with 14 bases between. The CDR3 reads CASSSLAEGYGYTF. The CDR3 bases are TGTGCCAGCAGCTCCCTCGCGGAAGGATATGGCTACACCTTC.

J is TRBJ2-5 and V is TRBV11-2; D is unresolved. The CDR3 spans 11 residues. Germline V gene lookup returns CDR1 SGHAT and CDR2 FQNNGV. Trimming stripped 3 bases from V and 4 bases from J, with 3 bases between. CDR3 residues: CASSFRETQYF. The CDR3 DNA sequence: TGTGCCAGCAGCTTTAGAGAGACCCAGTACTTC.